The T cell receptor beta chain described here comes from a study of OX40 agonist ivuxolimab in advanced cancers. A word on this clone: The antigen is undetermined.

The method was immunoSEQ multiplex PCR; TCRdb's version includes in-frame clones alone and lacks a portion of them. The sample holds around 61,000 clones, 82% seen once. Deletions cut 4 bases from V and 2 bases from J, with 19 bases between. Germline CDR1 and CDR2: LNHDA and SQIVND (reference sequence). The CDR3 is 17 amino acids. Study-wide results and caveats: Low clonal expansion, among the lowest seen, marked partial responders at 0.1-3.0 mg/kg.

The sequencing here drew on CD4+ or CD8+ T cells sorted from blood, taken in a trial of the OX40 agonist ivuxolimab. The chain carries TRBV19 and TRBJ2-3, with D unclear. This TCR was recovered from an adult with an advanced solid tumor such as melanoma, head and neck, liver or kidney cancer. CDR3 sequence reads: CASSTSWRPHTTDTQYF. CDR3 in DNA: TGTGCCAGTAGTACCAGCTGGCGGCCCCATACCACAGATACGCAGTATTTT.